This is a list of T cell receptor beta chains from one sample in a study of T cell responses to AZD1222 COVID-19 vaccine. Libraries were prepared by immunoSEQ multiplex PCR; TCRdb keeps only in-frame clonotypes and omits some of them. The sample yields 120,000 or so clones, roughly 84% seen once. The source material was peripheral blood, sampled on day 0 of AZD1222 vaccination. The receptors here all came from an adult in good health. The CDR3 runs from the conserved cysteine through the conserved F or W. The D gene is left open where the match is weak.

>TRBJ2-5|.|TRBV4-1
CASSQEDGGGTQYF
TGCGCCAGCAGCCAAGAGGACGGCGGTGGGACCCAGTACTTC
>TRBJ2-5|.|TRBV6-2/TRBV6-3
CASSYGETQYF
TGTGCCAGCAGTTACGGGGAGACCCAGTACTTC
>TRBJ1-1|.|TRBV21-1
CASSKALVPGWSGSTEAFF
TGTGCCAGCAGCAAAGCGCTGGTCCCAGGGTGGTCCGGGAGCACTGAAGCTTTCTTT
>TRBJ2-7|.|TRBV5-4
CASSLVGSYEQYF
TGTGCCAGCAGCTTGGTGGGGAGCTACGAGCAGTACTTC
>TRBJ1-3|TRBD1|TRBV5-4
CASRDITGTGVNTIYF
TGTGCCAGCAGGGATATTACCGGGACAGGGGTGAACACCATATATTTT
>TRBJ1-4|.|TRBV3-1/TRBV3-2
CASSPRGTTNEKLFF
TGTGCCAGCAGCCCACGAGGGACTACGAATGAAAAACTGTTTTTT
>TRBJ2-1|TRBD2|TRBV15
CATSGGPGFGGAFPYNEQFF
TGTGCCACCAGCGGCGGACCAGGCTTCGGGGGGGCATTTCCCTACAATGAGCAGTTCTTC
>TRBJ1-4|TRBD1|TRBV12-5
CASGPQGVAEKLFF
TGTGCTAGTGGTCCCCAGGGGGTCGCTGAAAAACTGTTTTTT
>TRBJ1-1|.|TRBV3-1/TRBV3-2
CASSQRQVNTEAFF
TGTGCCAGCAGCCAAAGACAGGTCAACACTGAAGCTTTCTTT
>TRBJ1-1|.|TRBV29-1
CSGHRSTEAFF
TGCAGCGGACACAGGAGCACTGAAGCTTTCTTT
>TRBJ1-2|.|TRBV6-1
CASSEGSPGTNYGYTF
TGTGCCAGCAGTGAAGGGTCCCCCGGGACCAACTATGGCTACACCTTC
>TRBJ2-5|TRBD2|TRBV7-6
CASSLAGLAGGNSQETQYF
TGTGCCAGCAGCTTAGCAGGACTAGCGGGGGGGAACAGCCAAGAGACCCAGTACTTC
>TRBJ1-3|.|TRBV25-1
CASSPQGLLGNTIYF
TGTGCCAGCAGCCCCCAGGGGCTTCTAGGAAACACCATATATTTT
>TRBJ1-1|.|TRBV7-2
CASSLSGYQNEAFF
TGTGCCAGCAGCTTATCTGGCTACCAGAATGAAGCTTTCTTT
>TRBJ2-7|.|TRBV14
CASSQVSYEQYF
TGTGCCAGCAGCCAAGTCTCCTACGAGCAGTACTTC
>TRBJ1-1|.|TRBV7-9
CASSAFKDRTEAFF
TGTGCCAGCAGCGCCTTTAAGGACAGAACTGAAGCTTTCTTT
>TRBJ1-3|.|TRBV19
CASSIDPSGTIYF
TGTGCCAGTAGTATAGATCCCTCGGGCACCATATATTTT
>TRBJ2-2|.|TRBV7-2
CASSSYTNTGELFF
TGTGCCAGCAGCTCCTACACGAACACCGGGGAGCTGTTTTTT
>TRBJ1-1|.|TRBV5-1
CASSSGTTNMNTEAFF
TGCGCCAGCAGCTCCGGGACGACAAACATGAACACTGAAGCTTTCTTT
>TRBJ1-4|.|TRBV5-1
CASSPSGGPLFF
TGCGCCAGCAGCCCGAGCGGGGGGCCGCTGTTTTTT
>TRBJ2-3|TRBD1|TRBV14
CASSRDRGRMEDTQYF
TGTGCCAGCAGCCGCGACAGGGGCAGGATGGAAGATACGCAGTATTTT
>TRBJ2-7|TRBD1|TRBV7-9
CASSLGGGQLYEQYF
TGTGCCAGCAGCTTAGGAGGGGGACAGTTATACGAGCAGTACTTC